The source of this TCR beta chain is a study of graft-versus-host responses after intestinal transplantation. Study-level background: Recipients had transplants, and these were multivisceral, liver-intestinal, or isolated intestinal. Recipients were all induced with anti-thymocyte globulin, then given tacrolimus and steroids for 2 to 3 years.

Study-level results: The authors found GvH clones in recipient marrow, some appearing first in ileum or blood.

With V trimmed by 4 bases and J by 2 bases, 6 bases remained unmatched. This CDR3 is built from 15 residues. Germline V CDR1 and CDR2: LNHDA, SQIVND (reference sequence). The table came from immunoSEQ multiplex PCR; TCRdb's copy has only in-frame clones and leaves some out. This sample has 90,000 to 150,000 clones, with roughly 93% found just once. To note about this clone: Antigen specificity is unknown.

The sequenced sample was unstimulated CD4+ T cells sorted from spleen or lymph node cells, obtained before intestinal transplant. This clonotype was sampled from a human donor who received an intestinal transplant. The V call is TRBV19, the J call TRBJ2-3; 7 positions agree with TRBD2. For the CDR3, the DNA is TGTGCCAGTAGTACCAAGCGGGACCTCACAGATACGCAGTATTTT. Its protein product is CASSTKRDLTDTQYF.